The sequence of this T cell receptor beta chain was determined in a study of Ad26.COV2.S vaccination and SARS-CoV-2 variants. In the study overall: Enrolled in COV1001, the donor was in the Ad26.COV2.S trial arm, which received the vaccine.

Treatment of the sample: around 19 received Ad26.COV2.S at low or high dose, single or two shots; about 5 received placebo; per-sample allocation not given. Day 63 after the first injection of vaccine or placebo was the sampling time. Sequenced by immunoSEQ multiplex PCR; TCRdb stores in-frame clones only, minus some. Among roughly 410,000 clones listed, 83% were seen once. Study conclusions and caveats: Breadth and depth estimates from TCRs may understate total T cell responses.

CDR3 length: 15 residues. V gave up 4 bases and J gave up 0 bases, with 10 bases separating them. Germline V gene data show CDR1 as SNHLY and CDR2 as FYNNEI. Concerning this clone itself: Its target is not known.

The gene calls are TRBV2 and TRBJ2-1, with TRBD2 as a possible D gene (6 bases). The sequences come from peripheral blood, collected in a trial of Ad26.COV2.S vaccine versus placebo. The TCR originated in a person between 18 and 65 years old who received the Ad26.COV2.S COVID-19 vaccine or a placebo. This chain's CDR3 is CASSAAGSSYNEQFF. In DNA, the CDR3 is TGTGCCAGCAGTGCAGCGGGTAGCTCCTACAATGAGCAGTTCTTC.